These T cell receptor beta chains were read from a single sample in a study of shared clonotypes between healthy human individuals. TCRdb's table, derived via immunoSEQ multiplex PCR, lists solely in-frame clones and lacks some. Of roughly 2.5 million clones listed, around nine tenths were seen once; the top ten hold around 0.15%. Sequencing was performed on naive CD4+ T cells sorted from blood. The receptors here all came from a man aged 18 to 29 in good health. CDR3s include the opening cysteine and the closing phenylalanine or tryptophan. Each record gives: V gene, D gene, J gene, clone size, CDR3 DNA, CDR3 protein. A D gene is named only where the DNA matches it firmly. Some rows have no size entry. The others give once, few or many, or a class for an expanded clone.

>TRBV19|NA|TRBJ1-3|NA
TGTGCCAGTACTGATACCGGACCGAGCTCTGGAAACACCATATATTTT
CASTDTGPSSGNTIYF
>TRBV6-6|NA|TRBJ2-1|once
TGTGCCACAGAACAGGGAGGGGACAATGAGCAGTTCTTC
CATEQGGDNEQFF
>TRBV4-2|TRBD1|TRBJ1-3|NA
TGTGCCAGCAGCCAAGAAGTTGGGACAGTTCTCTCTGGAAACACCATATATTTT
CASSQEVGTVLSGNTIYF
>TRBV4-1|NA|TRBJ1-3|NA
TGCGCCAGCAGCCTATATGACAGCAGCTCTGGAAACACCATATATTTT
CASSLYDSSSGNTIYF
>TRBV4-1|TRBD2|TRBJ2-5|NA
TGCGCCAGCAGCCAGGGACTAGCGGGGTTGGAGACCCAGTACTTC
CASSQGLAGLETQYF
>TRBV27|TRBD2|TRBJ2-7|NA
TGTGCCAGCAGTTCCCGCCCAGGGACTAGCGGGAGCAGTAATTACGAGCAGTACTTC
CASSSRPGTSGSSNYEQYF
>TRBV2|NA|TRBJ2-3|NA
TGTGCCAGCAGGAATACAGGGAGGACAGATACGCAGTATTTT
CASRNTGRTDTQYF
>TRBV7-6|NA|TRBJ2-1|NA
TGTGCCAGCAGCACCGATAAATTCTACAATGAGCAGTTCTTC
CASSTDKFYNEQFF
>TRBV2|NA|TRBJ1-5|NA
TGTGCCAGCAGTCAAGACGGGGGGGGGTATAGCAATCAGCCCCAGCATTTT
CASSQDGGGYSNQPQHF
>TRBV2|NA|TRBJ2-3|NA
TGTGCCGGGTGGGGGGCCCCAGGAGATACGCAGTATTTT
CAGWGAPGDTQYF
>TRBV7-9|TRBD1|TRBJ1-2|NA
TGTGCCAGCAGCCCGGGACAGGGGTATGGCTACACCTTC
CASSPGQGYGYTF
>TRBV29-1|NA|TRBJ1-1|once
TGCAGCGGATCAACAGGGAACACTGAAGCTTTCTTT
CSGSTGNTEAFF
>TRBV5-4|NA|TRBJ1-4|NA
TGTGCCAGCAGCTTAATGTACGAGGGGACTAATGAAAAACTGTTTTTT
CASSLMYEGTNEKLFF
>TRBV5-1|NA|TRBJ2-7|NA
TGCGCCAGCAGCCCGACTGCGAGCTCCTACGAGCAGTACTTC
CASSPTASSYEQYF
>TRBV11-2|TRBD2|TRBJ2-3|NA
TGTGCCAGCAGCCTACCGGGACTAGCGGTCACAGATACGCAGTATTTT
CASSLPGLAVTDTQYF
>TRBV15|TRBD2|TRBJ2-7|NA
TGTGCCACCTCCATAGCGGGGGGGCCGGGCGAGCAGTACTTC
CATSIAGGPGEQYF